These T cell receptor beta chains were read from a single sample in a study of T-cell reconstitution after alpha-beta-depleted transplantation in children. TCRdb called the PCR reads again in MiXCR, with one record for every CDR3 protein. The sample lists about 980,000 distinct CDR3 sequences; around 30% were seen once. The sequencing here drew on PBMCs, mostly from graft donor cells, taken 360 days after TCRalphabeta/CD19-depleted stem cell transplant. These receptor sequences come from a boy in the first two years of life who had a stem cell transplant for SCID, so the T cells may come from the graft donor. CDR3s include the opening cysteine and the closing phenylalanine or tryptophan. A D gene is named only where the DNA matches it firmly. Some rows have no size entry. The others give once, few or many, or a class for an expanded clone.

size,V,D,J,CDR3,DNA
NA,TRBV27,NA,TRBJ2-7,CASSLLADHLYEQYF,TGTGCCAGCAGTTTATTAGCGGATCACCTCTACGAGCAGTACTTC
NA,TRBV28,TRBD1,TRBJ2-1,CASTSPGTGRNNEQFF,TGTGCCAGCACAAGTCCAGGGACAGGCCGAAACAATGAGCAGTTCTTC
NA,TRBV27,NA,TRBJ2-7,CASSLIGHGAYEQYF,TGTGCCAGCAGTTTAATAGGTCATGGGGCCTACGAGCAGTACTTC
few,TRBV12-3/TRBV12-4,NA,TRBJ2-7,CASSFLPGDEQYF,TGTGCCAGCAGTTTTCTTCCGGGAGACGAGCAGTACTTC
NA,TRBV15,NA,TRBJ1-5,CATSSRQFWEVQPQHF,TGTGCCACCAGCAGTAGACAGTTTTGGGAGGTTCAGCCCCAGCATTTT
NA,TRBV28,NA,TRBJ1-2,CASSIRTGNYGYTF,TGTGCCAGCAGCATTAGGACGGGCAACTATGGCTACACCTTC
few,TRBV2,NA,TRBJ1-2,CASSDQGLTYGYTF,TGTGCCAGCAGTGATCAGGGTCTGACCTATGGCTACACCTTC
few,TRBV12-3/TRBV12-4,NA,TRBJ2-2,CASTPEGGPPPNTGELFF,TGTGCCAGCACGCCCGAAGGAGGGCCGCCGCCGAACACCGGGGAGCTGTTTTTT
few,TRBV5-8,NA,TRBJ1-1,CASSFRLAGRTEAFF,TGTGCCAGCAGCTTCAGGTTAGCGGGGCGCACTGAAGCTTTCTTT
few,TRBV20-1,TRBD2,TRBJ2-2,CSARVGGTSTGELFF,TGCAGTGCTAGAGTGGGGGGGACCTCGACCGGGGAGCTGTTTTTT
NA,TRBV25-1,NA,TRBJ2-7,CASSESSEQYF,TGTGCCAGCAGTGAATCTTCCGAGCAGTACTTC
NA,TRBV29-1,NA,TRBJ2-6,CSVQRTGSSGANVLTF,TGCAGCGTCCAAAGAACAGGGAGCTCTGGGGCCAACGTCCTGACTTTC
NA,TRBV5-1,TRBD2,TRBJ2-7,CASSLRLAGGGVQYF,TGCGCCAGCAGCCTACGACTAGCGGGGGGCGGCGTGCAGTACTTC
NA,TRBV12-3/TRBV12-4,NA,TRBJ1-5,CASMVGVGNQPQHF,TGTGCCAGCATGGTCGGGGTGGGCAATCAGCCCCAGCATTTT
NA,TRBV29-1,TRBD2,TRBJ2-5,CSVASHLAGVQETQYF,TGCAGCGTTGCCTCCCATCTAGCGGGGGTCCAAGAGACCCAGTACTTC
few,TRBV5-8,NA,TRBJ2-7,CASSAGTDHYEQYF,TGTGCCAGCAGCGCGGGGACAGACCACTACGAGCAGTACTTC
few,TRBV11-1,TRBD2,TRBJ2-1,CASSFGLAGDQQFF,TGTGCCAGCAGCTTTGGTCTAGCGGGGGATCAGCAGTTCTTC
NA,TRBV4-3,NA,TRBJ2-3,CASSQDEGRGTDTQYF,TGCGCCAGCAGCCAAGATGAGGGGCGAGGCACAGATACGCAGTATTTT
few,TRBV4-3,TRBD1,TRBJ2-1,CASSQVPRGPYNEQFF,TGCGCCAGCAGCCAAGTACCCAGGGGGCCCTACAATGAGCAGTTCTTC
NA,TRBV18,NA,TRBJ2-1,CASSPTGPPSEQFF,TGTGCCAGCTCACCAACCGGGCCCCCGAGTGAGCAGTTCTTC
NA,TRBV19,NA,TRBJ2-6,CASMRNGGSGANVLTF,TGTGCCAGTATGAGAAATGGAGGATCTGGGGCCAACGTCCTGACTTTC
NA,TRBV4-3,TRBD2,TRBJ2-3,CASSHAPLAGALLSTDTQYF,TGCGCCAGCAGCCATGCTCCCCTAGCGGGGGCCCTACTTAGCACAGATACGCAGTATTTT
NA,TRBV28,NA,TRBJ1-1,CASSLASDYTEAFF,TGTGCCAGCAGTTTAGCGTCAGACTACACTGAAGCTTTCTTT
few,TRBV28,NA,TRBJ2-2,CASNKNREIGELFF,TGTGCCAGCAACAAAAACAGGGAGATCGGGGAGCTGTTTTTT
NA,TRBV30,NA,TRBJ2-5,CAWSIPTSGQETQYF,TGTGCCTGGAGCATCCCCACCTCGGGCCAAGAGACCCAGTACTTC
NA,TRBV12-3/TRBV12-4,TRBD1,TRBJ1-4,CASSYQGAGEKLFF,TGTGCCAGCAGTTACCAGGGGGCTGGAGAAAAACTGTTTTTT
many,TRBV2,NA,TRBJ2-7,CASMTEQGIGSYEQYF,TGTGCCAGCATGACGGAACAGGGTATCGGCTCCTACGAGCAGTACTTC
few,TRBV10-1,TRBD1,TRBJ2-7,CASSGDRIYEQYF,TGCGCCAGCAGTGGGGACAGGATCTACGAGCAGTACTTC
NA,TRBV6-2/TRBV6-3,NA,TRBJ2-7,CASSYRVSGYGQYF,TGTGCCAGCAGTTACCGAGTTTCGGGGTACGGGCAGTACTTC
NA,TRBV12-3/TRBV12-4,NA,TRBJ1-6,CASSTIRAYNSPLHF,TGTGCCAGCAGTACTATTCGGGCCTATAATTCACCCCTCCACTTT
once,TRBV30,TRBD2,TRBJ2-1,CAWLRGGPYNEQFF,TGTGCCTGGCTCCGGGGGGGACCGTACAATGAGCAGTTCTTC
few,TRBV11-2,NA,TRBJ1-6,CASSLVVARVVPLHF,TGTGCCAGCAGCTTAGTCGTGGCCAGGGTCGTCCCCCTCCACTTT
few,TRBV27,NA,TRBJ2-7,CASSFGSSDYEQYF,TGTGCCAGCAGTTTTGGAAGTTCCGACTACGAGCAGTACTTC
few,TRBV12-3/TRBV12-4,NA,TRBJ2-1,CASSPREGALSYNEQFF,TGTGCCAGCAGTCCCCGGGAGGGGGCCCTCTCCTACAATGAGCAGTTCTTC
NA,TRBV20-1,NA,TRBJ2-5,CSARVGGRETQYF,TGCAGTGCTAGAGTCGGGGGCCGAGAGACCCAGTACTTC
NA,TRBV18,NA,TRBJ2-1,CASSRGRNEQFF,TGTGCCAGCTCACGGGGGAGAAATGAGCAGTTCTTC
NA,TRBV5-6,TRBD2,TRBJ2-7,CASSWGGTLHYEQYF,TGTGCCAGCAGCTGGGGGGGGACTCTTCACTACGAGCAGTACTTC
NA,TRBV6-1,TRBD1,TRBJ2-2,CASRGGQGGTGELFF,TGTGCCAGCAGGGGAGGACAGGGGGGGACCGGGGAGCTGTTTTTT
NA,TRBV12-3/TRBV12-4,NA,TRBJ2-7,CASSFGGEHEQYF,TGTGCCAGCAGTTTCGGGGGTGAACACGAGCAGTACTTC